This T cell receptor (beta chain) appears in the sequencing data of a study of blood T cell repertoires in COVID-19. The CDR3 spans 15 residues. Assay: immunoSEQ multiplex PCR; the TCRdb copy retains only in-frame clones and omits some. The sample holds roughly 210,000 clones, 80% to 90% seen once. Source material: PBMCs or T cells enriched from blood (not recorded which). The V gene is TRBV21-1, the J gene TRBJ2-7; TRBD1 reflects the table's D call only, with no check against the DNA. TRBV21-1 represents a pseudogene. The receptor's source is a man aged 30 to 39 in a cohort exposed to, infected with or recovered from COVID-19 (not recorded which). The CDR3 region has the DNA TGTGCCAGCAGCAAAGATGGCAAACCCCACTACGAGCAGTACTTC. This translates into CASSKDGKPHYEQYF.